Listed below are T cell receptor beta chains from one sample, sequenced in a study of T cell responses to AZD1222 COVID-19 vaccine. Libraries were prepared by immunoSEQ multiplex PCR; TCRdb keeps only in-frame clonotypes and omits some of them. The sample consists of roughly 150,000 clones, less than 95% of them appearing once. The sample was peripheral blood, taken on day 0 of AZD1222 vaccination. All receptors come from an adult in good health. Each CDR3 is given with its conserved first and last residue. A D gene is named only where the DNA matches it firmly. Clone size is shown for a subset of rows, as once, few, many or a class of expanded clone.

clone_size d_call j_call v_call cdr3_nt cdr3_aa
. TRBD2 TRBJ2-1 TRBV6-4 TGTGCCAGCAGTGTTCCCGGCACGGGGGGGCCGAGCGATGAGCAGTTCTTC CASSVPGTGGPSDEQFF
. . TRBJ2-7 TRBV20-1 TGCAGTGCTAGTGGAACAAGGGCCCCATCCTACGAGCAGTACTTC CSASGTRAPSYEQYF
. . TRBJ2-2 TRBV5-1 TGCGCCAGCAGCCCCGGGACACTTAACACCGGGGAGCTGTTTTTT CASSPGTLNTGELFF
. . TRBJ2-1 TRBV4-1 TGCGCCAGCAGCACCTTTAGCGGCTCCCCTTACAATGAGCAGTTCTTC CASSTFSGSPYNEQFF
. TRBD1 TRBJ1-2 TRBV11-2 TGTGCCAGCAGCCCCCGGACAGGGTCTGGCTACACCTTC CASSPRTGSGYTF
. . TRBJ1-2 TRBV15 TGTGCCACCAGCAGAGATCTCAGGATCTCCGGCTACACCTTC CATSRDLRISGYTF
. . TRBJ2-1 TRBV30 TGTGCCTGGAACCTATACATCCGGGTTTTACAGAGCAATGAGCAGTTCTTC CAWNLYIRVLQSNEQFF
. . TRBJ2-7 TRBV4-2 TGTGCCAGCAGCCAGGACTACGAGCAGTACTTC CASSQDYEQYF
. . TRBJ1-2 TRBV9 TGTGCCAGCAGCGGCGGTCGTATTTATGGCTACACCTTC CASSGGRIYGYTF
. . TRBJ2-3 TRBV9 TGTGCCAGCAGCGTAGCTGGGGGCGAAGATACGCAGTATTTT CASSVAGGEDTQYF
. . TRBJ1-4 TRBV7-7 TGTGCTAGCAGCTTGATCCGAGGTGAAAAACTGTTTTTT CASSLIRGEKLFF
. . TRBJ2-1 TRBV12-3/TRBV12-4 TGTGCCAGCGGAGGGCCGGTTGAGCAGTTCTTC CASGGPVEQFF
. . TRBJ2-3 TRBV11-3 TGTGCCAGCAGCTTCACGACAAGCACAGATACGCAGTATTTT CASSFTTSTDTQYF
. . TRBJ2-3 TRBV5-1 TGCGCCAGCAGCTTGGATCCCGCAACTACAGATACGCAGTATTTT CASSLDPATTDTQYF
. . TRBJ1-2 TRBV3-1/TRBV3-2 TGTGCCAGCAGCCAAGATAGGGGTCCTTCCAAGGGCTACACCTTC CASSQDRGPSKGYTF
. . TRBJ2-5 TRBV3-1/TRBV3-2 TGTGCCAGCAGCCAAGAAGAGACCCAGTACTTC CASSQEETQYF
. . TRBJ2-4 TRBV5-1 TGCGCCAGCAGCGAAGGGACCTCCAAAAACATTCAGTACTTC CASSEGTSKNIQYF
. . TRBJ1-5 TRBV4-1 TGCGCCAGCAGCCAAGTAGTTACAGGGATTAGCAATCAGCCCCAGCATTTT CASSQVVTGISNQPQHF
. . TRBJ1-1 TRBV7-2 TGTGCCAGCAGCTTAGCGAGGGGGACTGAAGCTTTCTTT CASSLARGTEAFF
once TRBD1 TRBJ2-5 TRBV9 TGTGCCAGCAGCGTAGGGAGTCGGACAGGGGTCCAGGAGACCCAGTACTTC CASSVGSRTGVQETQYF
. TRBD2 TRBJ2-1 TRBV11-2 TGTGCCAGCAGCCCCCCTCCGGGACTAGCGGGGCACTACAATGAGCAGTTCTTC CASSPPPGLAGHYNEQFF
. . TRBJ2-3 TRBV19 TGTGCCAGTAGTATAGGCTCTAAACTCACAGATACGCAGTATTTT CASSIGSKLTDTQYF
. TRBD1 TRBJ2-7 TRBV6-2/TRBV6-3 TGTGCCAGCAGTTACTCGATCGGGACAGGGAGGGCCTACGAGCAGTACTTC CASSYSIGTGRAYEQYF
. TRBD1 TRBJ1-2 TRBV28 TGTGCCAGCAGGGTACAGGGGGACTATGGCTACACCTTC CASRVQGDYGYTF
. TRBD2 TRBJ2-3 TRBV5-1 TGCGCCAGCAGCCCGGAGACTAGCGGGTGGTTGGTGTATTTT CASSPETSGWLVYF
. . TRBJ1-1 TRBV28 TGTGCCAGCAGTTTAATCGGGGGGCGGGCGGGCACTGAAGCTTTCTTT CASSLIGGRAGTEAFF
. . TRBJ2-5 TRBV5-1 TGCGCCAGCAGAGAGGCAGAGACCCAGTACTTC CASREAETQYF
few . TRBJ2-2 TRBV10-3 TGTGCCATCAGTGAGTCAGGGAACACCGGGGAGCTGTTTTTT CAISESGNTGELFF
. TRBD2 TRBJ2-7 TRBV28 TGTGCCAGCAGTGAGACTAGCGGATTGGGGGAGCAGTACTTC CASSETSGLGEQYF
. TRBD2 TRBJ2-5 TRBV13 TGTGCCAGCAGCTTAGTGGGACTAGCGGGAGCGGGGGAGACCCAGTACTTC CASSLVGLAGAGETQYF
. TRBD1 TRBJ1-2 TRBV15 TGTGCCACCAGCAGGGTAGGGACAGGGGGACGAGGCTACACCTTC CATSRVGTGGRGYTF
. TRBD1 TRBJ1-5 TRBV5-1 TGCGCCAGCAGCGTACAGGGGCGCAATCAGCCCCAGCATTTT CASSVQGRNQPQHF
. . TRBJ2-7 TRBV7-9 TGTGCCAGCAGCCCTCCCCTGAGAGCGGAGCAGTACTTC CASSPPLRAEQYF
. . TRBJ2-3 TRBV21-1 TGTGCCAGCAGCACCCCCGGTTCCCCGGGAGCCACGCAGTATTTT CASSTPGSPGATQYF
. . TRBJ2-7 TRBV10-3 TGTGCCATCAGGGGACCGACAGGAGCTACCTACGAGCAGTACTTC CAIRGPTGATYEQYF
. TRBD1 TRBJ1-4 TRBV7-6 TGTGCCAGCAGCTCTGGACAGGGGTACGGGGAAAAACTGTTTTTT CASSSGQGYGEKLFF
. TRBD1 TRBJ1-2 TRBV18 TGTGCCAGCTCCCCGGGACAGGGTGATGGCTACACCTTC CASSPGQGDGYTF
once TRBD2 TRBJ2-7 TRBV5-1 TGCGCCAGCTCCACGGACGGGGCGCGCGGGAGGATGGGCGAGCAGTACTTC CASSTDGARGRMGEQYF
once . TRBJ2-6 TRBV4-1 TGCGCCAGCAGCCAAGATTTGGGCCTGGGGTTTGCTGGGGCCAACGTCCTGACTTTC CASSQDLGLGFAGANVLTF
. . TRBJ1-2 TRBV28 TGTGCCAGCAGACGCCCGGGACCGCTCTATGGCTACACCTTC CASRRPGPLYGYTF
. . TRBJ1-5 TRBV28 TGTGCCAACTCCGCGGGGACTAAAAGCAATCAGCCCCAGCATTTT CANSAGTKSNQPQHF
. . TRBJ1-3 TRBV4-3 TGCGCCAGCAGCCAATACCCTTCTACCCAGACAGCTCCTTCTGGAAACACCATATATTTT CASSQYPSTQTAPSGNTIYF
. . TRBJ2-7 TRBV27 TGTGCCAGCAGTTTGTTAGGGGGGAGTAGCTCCTACGAGCAGTACTTC CASSLLGGSSSYEQYF
once . TRBJ2-7 TRBV27 TGTGCCAGCAGTTCGGTCATGCCGACAGCGGACTACGAGCAGTACTTC CASSSVMPTADYEQYF
. . TRBJ1-5 TRBV7-9 TGTGCCAGCAGCCTGGGACGAAGCTTAGGGCCCCAGCATTTT CASSLGRSLGPQHF
. TRBD1 TRBJ1-3 TRBV24-1 TGTGCCACCAGTGATCCTCAGGGGGCTGGAAACACCATATATTTT CATSDPQGAGNTIYF
. . TRBJ1-2 TRBV19 TGTGCCAGTAGTTCCGCCGCGGGGATCTATGGCTACACCTTC CASSSAAGIYGYTF
. TRBD1 TRBJ1-2 TRBV29-1 TGCAGCGCCGGGACAGGGGGATATGGCTACACCTTC CSAGTGGYGYTF